The 3 T cell receptor beta chains below come from one sample, sequenced in a study of T cell responses to AZD1222 COVID-19 vaccine. Using immunoSEQ multiplex PCR, the repertoire was profiled, and TCRdb retains in-frame clones only, with some absent. Here the sample spans about 70,000 clones, under 90% being singletons. The sample in question was peripheral blood, obtained 28 days after the second AZD1222 dose. The source of these receptors is an adult who received the AZD1222 COVID-19 vaccine.

The chain uses TRBV2 and TRBJ2-3; perhaps TRBD2 as D (6 bases). Per the germline V gene, CDR1 is SNHLY and CDR2 is FYNNEI. This CDR3 is 15 amino acids long. V gave up 2 bases and J gave up 4 bases, with 13 bases separating them. For the CDR3, the DNA is TGTGCCAGCAGTGAAATCCGGGGGAGTCCAGATACGCAGTATTTT. This codes for CASSEIRGSPDTQYF.

This clone was observed a single time. The chain has TRBV27 and TRBJ1-6, with 8 bases lining up with TRBD1. The CDR3 totals 13 residues. In germline, CDR1 is MNHEY, CDR2 SMNVEV (reference sequence). V lost 5 bases to trimming and J lost 8 bases; unmatched junction nucleotides: 2. The CDR3 sequence is CASSHRGDSPLHF. CDR3 bases: TGTGCCAGCAGTCACAGGGGGGATTCACCCCTCCACTTT.

The chain has TRBV27 and TRBJ2-7; 8 nucleotides line up with TRBD2. This CDR3 spans 16 amino acids. Trimming at V came to 6 bases and at J to 0 bases, leaving 10 bases not matched to a gene. In germline, CDR1 is MNHEY, CDR2 SMNVEV (reference sequence). The CDR3 nucleotides read TGTGCCAGCAGCTCCCCCGGGGGGGATAGCTCCTACGAGCAGTACTTC. Translated: CASSSPGGDSSYEQYF.